The present T cell receptor (beta chain) was sequenced within a study of T cell responses to AZD1222 COVID-19 vaccine. Study-level results: Spike regions recognized by vaccine-associated CD4 TCRs spanned the protein, led by 160-218 and 743-854. Reports say nearly half of spike-specific TCRs go after unmutated variant regions. Clonal diversity was possibly underestimated, and white British individuals and females predominated among donors. Baseline antibody screening turned up just six seropositive AZD1222 recipients.

Generated by immunoSEQ multiplex PCR, the TCRdb table keeps only in-frame clones and is missing some. Of 40,000 to 45,000 clones listed, around 80% are singletons. This clone appeared a few times. Its antigen is undetermined. The sample in question was peripheral blood, obtained 28 days after the second dose of the MenACWY control vaccine. This TCR was recovered from an adult who received the MenACWY meningococcal vaccine as a control.

The CDR3: CASIRGSGSRGTDTQYF. The CDR3 DNA sequence: TGTGCCAGCATTAGGGGTAGCGGGAGTAGAGGGACAGATACGCAGTATTTT. The chain links TRBV28 to TRBJ2-3, with TRBD2 identical over 9 bases. The CDR3 runs 17 residues. The V gene end was trimmed by 7 bases and the J gene end by 3 bases; junction bases not matched to a gene: 14. The V gene's germline CDR1 is MDHEN and CDR2 SYDVKM.